This T cell receptor beta chain was identified in a study of T cells in Graves' hyperthyroidism and ophthalmopathy. Study observations and caveats: Blood also showed most of the thyroid clonotypes that were expanded above 0.001.

Germline CDR1 and CDR2: DFQATT and SNEGSKA (reference sequence). The CDR3 runs to 15 residues. Between the trimmed V and J ends, which lost 1 base and 2 bases, there was a span of 15 bases. Absence of ophthalmopathy progression within 18 months defined stable Graves' hyperthyroidism. Exclusion criteria comprised uncontrolled infection, other autoimmune disease, pregnancy or lactation. A 10 ml volume of fresh peripheral blood provided the PBMCs. On this clonotype itself: Its antigen is still unknown.

What was amplified from RNA transcripts were TCR beta CDR3 regions. With the HTBI primer set, the TCR CDR3 went through a first round of RT-PCR. TCRdb fed the multiplex PCR reads into MiXCR, producing one record per CDR3 protein. The repertoire holds a few hundred thousand distinct CDR3 sequences, with under 25% as singletons. This TCR was recovered from a young man with Graves' hyperthyroidism. This chain uses TRBV20-1 with TRBJ2-7, with D perhaps matching TRBD1 or TRBD2 (5 bases each). The sequenced sample was blood. The CDR3 protein is CSARVSGTGTYEQYF. DNA of the CDR3: TGCAGTGCTAGAGTTTCCGGGACGGGAACCTACGAGCAGTACTTC.